This T cell receptor (beta chain) was captured in a study of OX40 agonist ivuxolimab in advanced cancers. Study-wide background: Dose-escalation patients had hepatocellular carcinoma, melanoma, renal cell or head and neck cancer. One patient with hepatocellular carcinoma and two with cutaneous melanoma, three in all, had partial responses.

Study observations and caveats: More expanded clones were found, on average, in CD8+ than in CD4+ T cells.

To note about this clone: Its matching antigen is unknown.

Measured with immunoSEQ multiplex PCR; TCRdb has only the in-frame clones, and not every one. The sample has 30,000 to 40,000 clones, about 84% seen once; the top ten hold about 25%. CDR1 is SGHTA and CDR2 is FQGTGA in the germline V gene. The CDR3 runs 21 residues. V trimming: 5 bases; J trimming: 0 bases; junction bases outside the gene matches: 16. The chain couples TRBV7-3 to TRBJ2-6; TRBD2 matches at 10 bases. The starting material was CD4+ or CD8+ T cells sorted from blood, obtained in a trial of the OX40 agonist ivuxolimab. This receptor was obtained from an adult with an advanced solid tumor such as melanoma, head and neck, liver or kidney cancer. The CDR3 sequence: CASSPSPGLAEANSGANVLTF. The CDR3 DNA sequence: TGTGCCAGCAGCCCTTCGCCCGGACTAGCGGAAGCCAACTCTGGGGCCAACGTCCTGACTTTC.